Described below is a single T cell receptor (beta chain) sequence and its context. Its specificity is not known. Investigators amplified TCR beta CDR3 regions from RNA transcripts. Investigators did first-round RT-PCR with HTBI primers, then second-round multiplex PCR. TCRdb re-derived calls from the multiplex PCR reads in MiXCR, one entry per CDR3 protein. The table includes 600,000 to 650,000 distinct CDR3 sequences, 22% detected once. The V end was cut by 8 bases, the J end by 5 bases, with 19 bases between. This CDR3 spans 15 amino acids. Germline loops: CDR1 MDHEN, CDR2 SYDVKM. This entry belongs to a study of Graves' ophthalmopathy and Graves' hyperthyroidism. Stable hyperthyroidism was defined by absence of ophthalmopathy within 18 months of follow-up. Patients were diagnosed from clinical symptoms, serum thyroxine, TRAb, thyroid ultrasound and orbital computed tomography. Study-level results: Also, most clonotypes expanded in the thyroid above 0.001 frequency appeared in blood.

The sequence was collected from a woman aged 18-29 years with stable Graves' hyperthyroidism. Some clones in this sample may be carry-over from other donors' samples. Sequencing used peripheral blood. The chain employs TRBV28 and TRBJ1-5; D is undetermined. The CDR3 DNA is TGTGCCAGCGAAACTATCTTGGTCCAGGATCAGCCCCAGCATTTT. Translating gives CASETILVQDQPQHF.